This TCR beta chain emerged from a study of cytomegalovirus exposure and HLA in healthy donors. Findings and caveats of the study: Presence/absence results assume similar sequencing depth per donor, which may not hold. Some V segments, TRBV6-2 and TRBV6-3 among them, were indistinguishable and were therefore excluded. In an earlier analysis, in 540 or so donors, most V segments appeared productive either ~87% or ~30% of the time.

The germline V and J ends were trimmed by 4 bases and 0 bases, with 16 bases remaining between them. Germline V gives CDR1 LNHDA, CDR2 SQIVND (reference sequence). The CDR3 has 17 residues. Turning to this clone: Antigen specificity is unknown.

The PCR ran on 60 Vbeta and 13 Jbeta primers. Assay used: immunoSEQ multiplex PCR; TCRdb lists only in-frame clones, some missing. The table shows about 160,000 clones, with around two thirds occurring only once. The sequencing sample was made of PBMCs. The chain is built from TRBV19 and TRBJ1-5, with D uncertain. This receptor was identified in a woman under 30 in good health and CMV-seronegative. DNA for the CDR3: TGTGCCAGTAGTACCCTGTCTATTCAGGTTAGCAATCAGCCCCAGCATTTT. This gives the protein CASSTLSIQVSNQPQHF.